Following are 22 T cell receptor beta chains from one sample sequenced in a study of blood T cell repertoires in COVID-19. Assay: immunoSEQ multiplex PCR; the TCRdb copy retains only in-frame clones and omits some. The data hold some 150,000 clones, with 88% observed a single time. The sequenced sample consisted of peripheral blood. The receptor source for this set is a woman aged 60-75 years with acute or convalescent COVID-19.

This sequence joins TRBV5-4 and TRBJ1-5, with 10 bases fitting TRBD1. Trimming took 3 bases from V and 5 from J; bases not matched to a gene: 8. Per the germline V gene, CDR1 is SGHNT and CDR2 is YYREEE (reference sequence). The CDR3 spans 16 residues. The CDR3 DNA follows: TGTGCCAGCAGCTACGGGACCGGGACAGGGGATCAGCCCCAGCATTTT. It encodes CASSYGTGTGDQPQHF.

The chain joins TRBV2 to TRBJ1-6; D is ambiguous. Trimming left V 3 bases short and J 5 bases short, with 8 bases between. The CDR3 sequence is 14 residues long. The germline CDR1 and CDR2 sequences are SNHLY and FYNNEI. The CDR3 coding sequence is TGTGCCAGCAGTGAGGGCAGAAATAATTCACCCCTCCACTTT. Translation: CASSEGRNNSPLHF.

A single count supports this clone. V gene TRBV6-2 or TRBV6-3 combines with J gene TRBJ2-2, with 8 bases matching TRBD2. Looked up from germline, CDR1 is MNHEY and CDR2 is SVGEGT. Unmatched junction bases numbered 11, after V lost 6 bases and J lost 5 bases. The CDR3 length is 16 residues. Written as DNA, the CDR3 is TGTGCCAGCAGCCGTCCCGGGACTAGAGAGACCGGGGAGCTGTTTTTT. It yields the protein CASSRPGTRETGELFF.

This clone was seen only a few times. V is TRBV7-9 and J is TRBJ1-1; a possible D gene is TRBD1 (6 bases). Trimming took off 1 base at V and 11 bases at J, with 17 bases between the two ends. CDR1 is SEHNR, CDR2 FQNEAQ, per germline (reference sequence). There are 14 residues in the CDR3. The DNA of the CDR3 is TGTGCCAGCAGCTTAGAAAATTCCCAGGGGCCCGCTTTCTTT. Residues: CASSLENSQGPAFF.

The CDR3 nucleotides are TGCAGCGGAAGGACAGGGTTTGGCACCGGGGAGCTGTTTTTT. Amino acid sequence: CSGRTGFGTGELFF. This chain connects TRBV29-1 to TRBJ2-2; 8 bases line up with TRBD1. The CDR3 is 14 residues long. J was trimmed by 4 bases and V by 7 bases; bases with no gene match: 8. Germline V gene lookup returns CDR1 SQVTM and CDR2 ANQGSEA.

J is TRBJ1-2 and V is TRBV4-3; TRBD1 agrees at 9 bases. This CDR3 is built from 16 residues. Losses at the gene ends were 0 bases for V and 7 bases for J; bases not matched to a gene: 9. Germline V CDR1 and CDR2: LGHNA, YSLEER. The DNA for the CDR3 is TGCGCCAGCAGCCAAGACCCGGGACAGGGATTGTTTGGCTACACCTTC. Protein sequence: CASSQDPGQGLFGYTF.

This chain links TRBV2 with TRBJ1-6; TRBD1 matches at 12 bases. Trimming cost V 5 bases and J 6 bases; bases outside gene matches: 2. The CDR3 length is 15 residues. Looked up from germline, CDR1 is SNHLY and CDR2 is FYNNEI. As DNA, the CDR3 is TGTGCCAGCAGTTGGGACAGGGGGCTTAATTCACCCCTCCACTTT. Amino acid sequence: CASSWDRGLNSPLHF.

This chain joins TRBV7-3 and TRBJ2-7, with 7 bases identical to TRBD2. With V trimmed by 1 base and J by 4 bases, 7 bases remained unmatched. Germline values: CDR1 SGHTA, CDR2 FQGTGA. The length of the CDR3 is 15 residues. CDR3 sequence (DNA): TGTGCCAGCAGCTTAATCCCGGGACTACAATACGAGCAGTACTTC. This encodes CASSLIPGLQYEQYF.

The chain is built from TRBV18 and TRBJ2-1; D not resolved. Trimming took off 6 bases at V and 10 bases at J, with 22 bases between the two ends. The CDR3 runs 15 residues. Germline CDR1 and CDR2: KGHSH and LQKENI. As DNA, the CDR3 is TGTGCCAGCTCCGCAGCTGGCGACCCGAGGTGGGAGCAGTTCTTC. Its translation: CASSAAGDPRWEQFF.

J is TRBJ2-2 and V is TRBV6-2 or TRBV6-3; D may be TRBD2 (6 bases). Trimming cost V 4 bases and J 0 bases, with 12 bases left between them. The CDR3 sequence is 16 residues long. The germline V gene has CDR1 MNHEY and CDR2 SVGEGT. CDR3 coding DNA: TGTGCCAGCAGTTTGGACTACCTTCCGAACACCGGGGAGCTGTTTTTT. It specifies CASSLDYLPNTGELFF.

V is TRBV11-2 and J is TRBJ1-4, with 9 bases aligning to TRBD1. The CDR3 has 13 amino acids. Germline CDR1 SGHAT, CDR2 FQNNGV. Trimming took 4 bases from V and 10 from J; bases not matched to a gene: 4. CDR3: CASSWDRDGKLFF. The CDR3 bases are TGTGCCAGCAGCTGGGACAGGGACGGAAAACTGTTTTTT.

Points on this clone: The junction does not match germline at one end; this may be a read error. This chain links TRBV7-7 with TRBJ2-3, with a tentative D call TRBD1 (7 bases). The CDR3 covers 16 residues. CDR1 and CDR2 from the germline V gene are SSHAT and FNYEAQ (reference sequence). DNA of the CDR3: TGTGCTAGCAGCCACGGGACAGCGGGTCCTGGAGATACGCAGTATTTT. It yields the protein CASSHGTAGPGDTQYF.

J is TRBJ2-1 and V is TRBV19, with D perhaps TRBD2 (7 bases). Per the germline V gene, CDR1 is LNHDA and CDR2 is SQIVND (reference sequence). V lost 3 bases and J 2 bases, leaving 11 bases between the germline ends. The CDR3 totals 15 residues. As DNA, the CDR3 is TGTGCCAGTAGTATGGGGAGGGGGACCTACAATGAGCAGTTCTTC. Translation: CASSMGRGTYNEQFF.

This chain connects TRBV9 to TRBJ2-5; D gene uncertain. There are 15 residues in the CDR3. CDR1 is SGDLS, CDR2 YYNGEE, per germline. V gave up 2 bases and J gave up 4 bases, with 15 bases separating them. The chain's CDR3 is CASSVNPRSGETQYF. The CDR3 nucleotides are TGTGCCAGCAGCGTTAACCCGCGATCGGGAGAGACCCAGTACTTC.

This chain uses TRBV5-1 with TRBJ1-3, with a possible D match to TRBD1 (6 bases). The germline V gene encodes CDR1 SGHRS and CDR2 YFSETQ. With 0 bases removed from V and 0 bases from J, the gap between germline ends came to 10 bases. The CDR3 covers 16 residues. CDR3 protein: CASSLAGGISGNTIYF. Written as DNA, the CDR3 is TGCGCCAGCAGCTTGGCGGGGGGCATCTCTGGAAACACCATATATTTT.

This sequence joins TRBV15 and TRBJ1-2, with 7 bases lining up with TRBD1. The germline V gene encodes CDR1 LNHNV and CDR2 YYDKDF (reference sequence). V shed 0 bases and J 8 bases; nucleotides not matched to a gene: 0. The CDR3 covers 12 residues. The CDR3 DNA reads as TGTGCCACCAGCAGAGAGACAGGGGGCTACACCTTC. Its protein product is CATSRETGGYTF.

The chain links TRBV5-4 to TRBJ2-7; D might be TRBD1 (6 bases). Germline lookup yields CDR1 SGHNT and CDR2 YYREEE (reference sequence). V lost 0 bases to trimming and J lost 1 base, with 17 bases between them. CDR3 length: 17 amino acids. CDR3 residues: CASSLGQGNERSYEQYF. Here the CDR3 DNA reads TGTGCCAGCAGCTTGGGCCAGGGGAACGAGAGATCCTACGAGCAGTACTTC. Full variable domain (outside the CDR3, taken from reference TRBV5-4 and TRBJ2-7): ETGVTQSPTHLIKTRGQQVTLRCSSQSGHNTVSWYQQALGQGPQFIFQYYREEENGRGNFPPRFSGLQFPNYSSELNVNALELDDSALYLCASSLGQGNERSYEQYFGPGTRLTVT.

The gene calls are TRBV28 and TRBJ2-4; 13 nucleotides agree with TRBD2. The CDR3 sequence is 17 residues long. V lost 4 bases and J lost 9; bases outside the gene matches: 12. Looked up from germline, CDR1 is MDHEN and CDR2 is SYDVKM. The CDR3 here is CASSSPTSGGSGGIQYF. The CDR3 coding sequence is TGTGCCAGCAGTTCCCCGACTAGCGGGGGGTCGGGCGGCATTCAGTACTTC.

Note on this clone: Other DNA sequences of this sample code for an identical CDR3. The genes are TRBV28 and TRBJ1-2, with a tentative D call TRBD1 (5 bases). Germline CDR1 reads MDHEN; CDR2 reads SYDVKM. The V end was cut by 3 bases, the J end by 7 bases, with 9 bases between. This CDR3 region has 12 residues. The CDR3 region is CASSLIRGGYTF. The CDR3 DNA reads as TGTGCCAGCAGTTTGATAAGGGGTGGCTACACCTTC.

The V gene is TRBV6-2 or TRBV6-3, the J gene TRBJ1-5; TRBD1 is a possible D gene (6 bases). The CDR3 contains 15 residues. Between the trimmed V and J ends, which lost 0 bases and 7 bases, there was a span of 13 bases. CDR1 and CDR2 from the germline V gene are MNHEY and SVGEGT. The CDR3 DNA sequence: TGTGCCAGCAGTTACTCTTTGGGGGCTGGACAGCCCCAGCATTTT. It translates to CASSYSLGAGQPQHF.

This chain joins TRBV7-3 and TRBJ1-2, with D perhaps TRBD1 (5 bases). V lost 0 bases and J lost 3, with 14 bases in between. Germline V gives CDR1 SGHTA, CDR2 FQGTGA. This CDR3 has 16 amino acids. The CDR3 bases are TGTGCCAGCAGCTTAACTGCGGGGGGATTTGACTATGGCTACACCTTC. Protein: CASSLTAGGFDYGYTF.

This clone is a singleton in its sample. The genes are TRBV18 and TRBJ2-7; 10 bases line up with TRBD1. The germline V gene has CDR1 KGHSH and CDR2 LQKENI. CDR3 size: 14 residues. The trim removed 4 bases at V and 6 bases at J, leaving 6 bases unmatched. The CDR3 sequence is CASSQDRGFPEQYF. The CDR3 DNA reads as TGTGCCAGCTCACAGGACAGGGGGTTCCCCGAGCAGTACTTC.